Below are 11 T cell receptor beta chains sequenced from a single sample in a study of blood T cell repertoires in COVID-19 (TCRdb year 2020). Libraries were prepared through the immunoSEQ multiplex PCR assay. The immuneACCESS repertoire file appears here via TCRdb, limited to in-frame rearrangements. These files lack a portion of the clones; in checked studies, under half of the deficit traces to unresolved V genes, and the cause of the others is not known. The sample yields 90,000 to 120,000 clones; roughly nine tenths were counted once. About 30% of the sample is in the top ten clones. Sequences were obtained from peripheral blood. Source of these receptors: a woman of 80 years or more with acute or convalescent COVID-19.

The rearrangement joins TRBV24-1 to TRBJ1-5; perhaps TRBD1 as D (6 bases). The CDR3 consists of 17 residues. Per germline, CDR1 KGHDR and CDR2 SFDVKD. The V gene lost 3 bases and the J gene lost 5 bases, with 19 bases spanning the gap. The DNA for the CDR3 is TGTGCCACCAGTGATCCCTCGGTCAGGGGAGAGGATCAGCCCCAGCATTTT. Amino acids: CATSDPSVRGEDQPQHF.

This rearrangement joins TRBV7-2 to TRBJ2-1; 8 nucleotides match TRBD1. The germline CDR1 and CDR2 sequences are SGHTA and FQGNSA. The CDR3 runs to 15 residues. With V trimmed by 0 bases and J by 4 bases, 2 bases remained unmatched. The CDR3 loop reads CASSLARGLYNEQFF. The CDR3 DNA reads TGTGCCAGCAGCTTAGCCAGGGGGCTGTACAATGAGCAGTTCTTC.

The chain carries TRBV19 and TRBJ1-1; 10 bases fit TRBD1. CDR1 and CDR2 from the germline V gene are LNHDA and SQIVND (reference sequence). The V and J ends lost 0 bases and 7 bases, in that order; junction bases with no gene match: 5. The CDR3 has 15 residues. In DNA form, the CDR3 reads TGTGCCAGTAGTATAGAGACAGGGGGCGCTTTTGAAGCTTTCTTT. Its translation: CASSIETGGAFEAFF.

The J gene is TRBJ1-4, the V gene TRBV5-1; tentative D call: TRBD1 (6 bases). Trimming stripped 4 bases from V and 0 bases from J, with 13 bases between. Germline CDR1 is SGHRS and CDR2 is YFSETQ. The CDR3 is made up of 16 amino acids. The CDR3: CASSALQGTTNEKLFF. Here the CDR3 DNA reads TGCGCCAGCAGCGCACTTCAGGGGACAACTAATGAAAAACTGTTTTTT.

The chain joins TRBV19 to TRBJ1-2; tentatively, D is TRBD1 (5 bases). Germline loops: CDR1 LNHDA, CDR2 SQIVND (reference sequence). The V and J ends lost 5 bases and 1 base respectively, with 14 bases between them. The CDR3 runs 15 residues. DNA for the CDR3: TGTGCCAGTAGTCAAGGGGCCTTCATTAACTATGGCTACACCTTC. Residues: CASSQGAFINYGYTF.

V usage is TRBV5-6 and J usage is TRBJ2-2, with 8 nucleotides matching TRBD2. CDR3 length equals 16 residues. V shed 5 bases and J 4 bases; nucleotides not matched to a gene: 10. Germline CDR1 reads SGHDT; CDR2 reads YYEEEE. CDR3 DNA: TGTGCCAGCAGGCCCCCCGGCGGGGGGATCACCGGGGAGCTGTTTTTT. Protein product: CASRPPGGGITGELFF.

The chain uses TRBV7-8 and TRBJ1-2; D remains unclear. Trimming took 1 base from V and 5 from J, leaving 11 bases between them. CDR1 is SGHVS and CDR2 is FQNEAQ in the germline V gene. The CDR3 length is 14 residues. The CDR3 coding sequence is TGTGCCAGCAGCTTAGGAGGAGGCCTGTATGGCTACACCTTC. This codes for CASSLGGGLYGYTF.

The chain employs TRBV9 and TRBJ1-2, with D maybe TRBD1 (6 bases). This CDR3 spans 15 amino acids. Germline CDR1 is SGDLS and CDR2 is YYNGEE. V dropped 0 bases and J dropped 2 bases, with 11 bases sitting between them. As DNA, the CDR3 is TGTGCCAGCAGCGTAGCTCAGGGGACGAACTATGGCTACACCTTC. Translating gives CASSVAQGTNYGYTF.

The chain has TRBV28 and TRBJ2-1; 7 bases fit TRBD2. Germline lookup yields CDR1 MDHEN and CDR2 SYDVKM. The CDR3 is made up of 11 amino acids. The CDR3 sequence is CASGHYNEQFF. The CDR3 DNA follows: TGTGCTAGCGGGCACTACAATGAGCAGTTCTTC. The full variable domain, rest sourced from reference TRBV28 and TRBJ2-1, is DVKVTQSSRYLVKRTGEKVFLECVQDMDHENMFWYRQDPGLGLRLIYFSYDVKMKEKGDIPEGYSVSREKKERFSLILESASTNQTSMYLCASGHYNEQFFGPGTRLTVL.

The J gene is TRBJ2-7, the V gene TRBV6-5, with D perhaps matching TRBD2 (6 bases). V shed 5 bases and J shed 4 bases, with 18 bases lying between them. CDR1 and CDR2 from the germline V gene are MNHEY and SVGAGI. The CDR3 extends over 15 amino acids. The CDR3, as DNA: TGTGCCAGCAGTCCCCTCGGGACTGGAGTTTACGAGCAGTACTTC. Translated, it gives CASSPLGTGVYEQYF.

The chain joins TRBV7-2 to TRBJ1-2; 8 bases agree with TRBD1. The CDR3 contains 14 residues. Germline CDR1 reads SGHTA; CDR2 reads FQGNSA. J lost 5 bases, V lost 0 bases, and 2 bases had no gene match. As DNA, the CDR3 is TGTGCCAGCAGCTTAGCGGGGACAGGATATGGCTACACCTTC. Residues: CASSLAGTGYGYTF.